These 29 T cell receptor beta chains share one sample of origin, sequenced in a study of human T cells and chemical hapten exposure (dated by TCRdb to about 2021). To prepare the library, RACE was applied. The instrument was a NextSeq 500. Using fastp at Q25 and MiXCR, TCRdb reprocessed the public reads and kept productive beta chains. Every entry covers one CDR3 protein and lists the most common genes and DNA from its rows. In all, the sample holds 150,000 to 200,000 distinct CDR3 sequences, and around 25% of those were seen once. The ten largest clones capture about 2.3% of the sample. The intended sense of this specimen's time point label: patch test 3, about 24 weeks after DPC sensitization. According to the study, the label for this sample's treatment or condition signals: therapeutic diphenylcyclopropenone sensitization with weekly scalp DPC. The specimen was whole blood, collected in connection with sensitization to the hapten diphenylcyclopropenone (DPC). The origin of the receptors is a woman between 35 and 50 years old with alopecia areata. Some clones in this sample may be carry-over from other donors' samples.

This chain joins TRBV29-1 and TRBJ2-2; D is unclear. The CDR3 spans 13 residues. Trimming took off 7 bases at V and 6 bases at J, with 15 bases between the two ends. CDR1 is SQVTM, CDR2 ANQGSEA, per germline. CDR3 nucleotide sequence: TGCAGCGCCGAGAGGACGACCGCCGGGGAGCTGTTTTTT. Protein sequence: CSAERTTAGELFF.

The rearrangement links TRBV5-1 to TRBJ2-1, with D possibly TRBD2 on 6 matching bases. Trimming took 3 bases from V and 8 from J, leaving 18 bases between them. The CDR3 length is 15 residues. Per germline, CDR1 SGHRS and CDR2 YFSETQ. Here the CDR3 DNA reads TGCGCCAGCAGCTGGACCCTTACGGGAGTCGATGAGCAGTTCTTC. This gives the protein CASSWTLTGVDEQFF.

The rearrangement links TRBV5-1 to TRBJ2-5; no clear D. V was trimmed by 0 bases and J by 1 base, leaving 16 bases between them. Germline assignment: CDR1 SGHRS and CDR2 YFSETQ. This CDR3 is 17 amino acids long. The CDR3 coding sequence is TGCGCCAGCAGCTTGGCGGTCCAGGTCTACAGCCAAGAGACCCAGTACTTC. Protein: CASSLAVQVYSQETQYF.

This clonotype turned up a few times. This rearrangement joins TRBV20-1 to TRBJ2-7; 10 nucleotides line up with TRBD2. V lost 5 bases and J lost 5; bases outside the gene matches: 12. Germline CDR1 reads DFQATT; CDR2 reads SNEGSKA (reference sequence). CDR3 length: 15 amino acids. CDR3 in DNA: TGCAGTGCTTCCCTTTCCACTAGCGGGATACACGAGCAGTACTTC. It codes for CSASLSTSGIHEQYF.

The chain is built from TRBV28 and TRBJ1-3, with D perhaps matching TRBD1 (6 bases). The V gene lost 3 bases and the J gene lost 0 bases, with 18 bases spanning the gap. The length of the CDR3 is 18 residues. CDR1 and CDR2 from the germline V gene are MDHEN and SYDVKM. For the CDR3, the DNA is TGTGCCAGCAGTTTGTATTCCGGACGGGGGCCCTCTGGAAACACCATATATTTT. Amino acid sequence: CASSLYSGRGPSGNTIYF. Together with reference TRBV28 and TRBJ1-3, the CDR3 gives the full variable domain: DVKVTQSSRYLVKRTGEKVFLECVQDMDHENMFWYRQDPGLGLRLIYFSYDVKMKEKGDIPEGYSVSREKKERFSLILESASTNQTSMYLCASSLYSGRGPSGNTIYFGEGSWLTVV.

About this clonotype itself: The conserved phenylalanine or tryptophan normally closing the CDR3 is absent here, so this likely arose from a read error. The gene calls are TRBV9 and TRBJ2-1; 10 positions match TRBD1. The CDR3 spans 15 residues. Germline CDR1 SGDLS, CDR2 YYNGEE. J gave up 9 bases and V 4 bases, and 10 bases lay outside the gene matches. CDR3 sequence reads: CASSLTGGSSGEQFY. CDR3 bases: TGTGCCAGCAGCCTGACAGGGGGCTCATCTGGTGAGCAGTTCTAC.

The chain links TRBV7-2 to TRBJ2-3; the D gene is possibly TRBD1 (6 bases). The germline CDR1 and CDR2 sequences are SGHTA and FQGNSA. With 4 bases removed from V and 7 bases from J, the gap between germline ends came to 15 bases. CDR3 size: 14 residues. This chain's CDR3 is CASSSARTANTQYF. The DNA for the CDR3 is TGTGCCAGCAGCTCCGCCCGGACAGCTAATACGCAGTATTTT.

This clonotype was counted only a few times. The V gene is TRBV28, the J gene TRBJ1-6; unclear D gene. Germline V gene lookup returns CDR1 MDHEN and CDR2 SYDVKM. V was shortened by 6 bases and J by 0 bases, with 9 bases between the two germline ends. The CDR3 contains 15 residues. DNA of the CDR3: TGTGCCAGCAGGGAACCGAGCTCCTATAATTCACCCCTCCACTTT. Protein product: CASREPSSYNSPLHF.

This clonotype was picked up a small number of times. The rearrangement links TRBV14 to TRBJ2-1; D is unresolved. Looked up from germline, CDR1 is SGHDN and CDR2 is FVKESK. Trimming pared 0 bases from V and 4 bases from J, leaving 13 bases between. CDR3 size: 16 residues. DNA for the CDR3: TGTGCCAGCAGCCAAGAATTGCGGAATGAATACAATGAGCAGTTCTTC. It specifies CASSQELRNEYNEQFF.

This clonotype occurred a few times. The rearrangement joins TRBV27 to TRBJ1-5; TRBD1 aligns across 9 bases. Trimming removed 5 bases from V and 3 bases from J; junction bases left unmatched: 5. The germline V gene encodes CDR1 MNHEY and CDR2 SMNVEV (reference sequence). This CDR3 is built from 15 residues. The CDR3 DNA is TGTGCCAGCAGTCTTGGGACAGGGCTCAATCAGCCCCAGCATTTT. Amino acid sequence: CASSLGTGLNQPQHF.

V and J are TRBV6-2 or TRBV6-3 and TRBJ2-2; D gene uncertain. Trimming left V 6 bases short and J 2 bases short, with 13 bases between. CDR3 length equals 15 residues. Germline CDR1 MNHEY, CDR2 SVGEGT. CDR3 coding DNA: TGTGCCAGCAGCAGACAAGGCCTAAACACCGGGGAGCTGTTTTTT. Its protein product is CASSRQGLNTGELFF.

This clonotype has a handful of counts. The chain recombines TRBV29-1 with TRBJ2-7; TRBD2 agrees at 13 bases. The junction had 4 bases not matched to a gene; V was cut back by 6 bases and J by 2 bases. This CDR3 has 14 amino acids. Germline V gives CDR1 SQVTM, CDR2 ANQGSEA. The CDR3, as DNA: TGCAGCGTAGCCGGACTAGCGGGAGCCTACGAGCAGTACTTC. Its translation: CSVAGLAGAYEQYF.

This clonotype was detected only a few times. The chain uses TRBV20-1 and TRBJ2-2; D perhaps matches TRBD2 (5 bases). The germline V gene has CDR1 DFQATT and CDR2 SNEGSKA (reference sequence). V gave up 6 bases and J gave up 4 bases, with 18 bases separating them. The CDR3 has 15 residues. CDR3 nucleotide sequence: TGCAGTGCCACGCCAACAGTTCGGGGCACCGGGGAGCTGTTTTTT. Its protein product is CSATPTVRGTGELFF.

This clonotype turned up a few times. The chain carries TRBV24-1 and TRBJ2-2, with no clear D. Trimming stripped 5 bases from V and 4 bases from J, with 7 bases between. Germline assignment: CDR1 KGHDR and CDR2 SFDVKD. This CDR3 has 13 residues. The CDR3 spells CATSAYPTGELFF. DNA of the CDR3: TGTGCCACCAGTGCTTACCCCACCGGGGAGCTGTTTTTT.

This clonotype came up a few times. The V and J genes are TRBV20-1 and TRBJ2-6; 7 bases are shared with TRBD2. After removal of 1 base from V and 1 base from J, the junction contained 1 base not matched to a gene. This CDR3 region has 15 residues. The germline V gene encodes CDR1 DFQATT and CDR2 SNEGSKA (reference sequence). CDR3 sequence reads: CSARVGGSGANVLTF. The CDR3 DNA sequence: TGCAGTGCTAGAGTGGGGGGGTCTGGGGCCAACGTCCTGACTTTC.

This clonotype has more than one count but fewer than ten. The V and J genes are TRBV20-1 and TRBJ2-7; D may be TRBD1 or TRBD2 (5 bases each). Germline assignment: CDR1 DFQATT and CDR2 SNEGSKA (reference sequence). V dropped 6 bases and J dropped 1 base, with 13 bases sitting between them. The CDR3 has 13 amino acids. The CDR3 loop reads CSASRGVSYEQYF. CDR3 sequence (DNA): TGCAGTGCCTCACGGGGCGTATCCTACGAGCAGTACTTC.

Concerning this clonotype: The junction shows a germline mismatch at one end, possibly a read error. V and J are TRBV5-6 and TRBJ2-5; D possibly corresponds to TRBD2 (6 bases). This CDR3 spans 13 amino acids. In germline, CDR1 is SGHDT, CDR2 YYEEEE. In nucleotides, the CDR3 is TGTGCCAGCAGCCGGGGGACCCAAGAGTCCCAGTACTTC. Encoded protein: CASSRGTQESQYF.

The rearrangement joins TRBV19 to TRBJ2-3, with 14 bases lining up with TRBD2. V dropped 4 bases and J dropped 3; count of bases not matched to a gene: 6. The germline gives CDR1 LNHDA, CDR2 SQIVND (reference sequence). CDR3 size: 17 residues. CDR3 sequence reads: CASSTGTSGSGTDTQYF. CDR3 nucleotides: TGTGCCAGTAGTACCGGGACTAGCGGGAGTGGGACAGATACGCAGTATTTT.

The chain combines TRBV6-1 with TRBJ2-7; possible D gene TRBD1, 6 bases. With 5 bases removed from V and 2 bases from J, the gap between germline ends came to 13 bases. The CDR3 runs to 14 residues. Germline loops: CDR1 MNHNS, CDR2 SASEGT. This chain's CDR3 is CASSFGTLTYEQYF. DNA for the CDR3: TGTGCCAGCAGTTTTGGGACACTGACCTACGAGCAGTACTTC.

In this sample, this clonotype turned up a few times. The V call is TRBV7-2, the J call TRBJ2-7; 8 nucleotides agree with TRBD2. The germline V gene encodes CDR1 SGHTA and CDR2 FQGNSA. CDR3 length: 15 amino acids. V dropped 1 base and J dropped 2; count of bases not matched to a gene: 4. The CDR3 reads CASSLGGGRTYEQYF. Here the CDR3 DNA reads TGTGCCAGCAGCTTAGGCGGCGGGAGGACCTACGAGCAGTACTTC. The full variable domain, completed using reference TRBV7-2 and TRBJ2-7, is GAGVSQSPSNKVTEKGKDVELRCDPISGHTALYWYRQSLGQGLEFLIYFQGNSAPDKSGLPSDRFSAERTGGSVSTLTIQRTQQEDSAVYLCASSLGGGRTYEQYFGPGTRLTVT.

A single count supports this clonotype. The gene calls are TRBV7-2 and TRBJ2-3, with TRBD2 identical over 8 bases. V shed 5 bases and J 3 bases; nucleotides not matched to a gene: 10. The CDR3 consists of 16 residues. The germline V gene has CDR1 SGHTA and CDR2 FQGNSA. CDR3 loop: CASSRSGIRGTDTQYF. In DNA form, the CDR3 reads TGTGCCAGCAGCCGTAGCGGGATTAGAGGAACAGATACGCAGTATTTT.

This clonotype was detected a few times. One junction end does not reproduce the germline sequence, and a read error may be involved. This chain joins TRBV7-7 and TRBJ2-2; the match to TRBD1 covers 7 bases. Germline V lookup: CDR1 SSHAT, CDR2 FNYEAQ (reference sequence). The length of the CDR3 is 15 residues. CDR3 DNA: TGTGCTAGCAGCCCAGGGACAGTAAAAACCGGGGAGCTGTTTTTT. Its protein product is CASSPGTVKTGELFF.

This clonotype was seen more than once but under ten times. This rearrangement joins TRBV10-3 to TRBJ2-3; the match to TRBD2 covers 14 bases. CDR3 length: 15 residues. The J segment lost 6 bases and the V segment lost 2 bases, leaving 1 base of the junction unmatched. Germline-derived CDR1 and CDR2 are ENHRY and SYGVKD. CDR3 sequence (DNA): TGTGCCATCAGTGAGGGGACTAGCGGGGGTGATACGCAGTATTTT. It yields the protein CAISEGTSGGDTQYF.

The rearrangement links TRBV4-3 to TRBJ2-1; TRBD2 aligns across 10 bases. This CDR3 contains 16 residues. V lost 5 bases, J lost 9 bases, and 13 bases stayed unmatched. Looked up from germline, CDR1 is LGHNA and CDR2 is YSLEER. For the CDR3, the DNA is TGCGCCAGCAGCTCCCAAGAGGGCCTAGCGGGAGTTGAGCAGTTCTTC. Translation: CASSSQEGLAGVEQFF.

The CDR3 protein is CASSGRDRDETQYF. CDR3 DNA: TGTGCCAGCAGCGGCCGGGACAGGGATGAGACCCAGTACTTC. V and J are TRBV5-4 and TRBJ2-5; 9 nucleotides agree with TRBD1. The junction had 6 bases not matched to a gene; V was cut back by 4 bases and J by 5 bases. The CDR3 is made up of 14 amino acids. Germline V CDR1 and CDR2: SGHNT, YYREEE (reference sequence).

This chain connects TRBV24-1 to TRBJ2-1, with a weak D call TRBD2 (6 bases). V shed 5 bases and J shed 1 base, with 14 bases lying between them. Germline CDR1 is KGHDR and CDR2 is SFDVKD. This CDR3 has 16 amino acids. CDR3 residues: CATSGAAGRSYNEQFF. In nucleotides, the CDR3 is TGTGCCACCAGTGGGGCGGCGGGAAGGTCCTACAATGAGCAGTTCTTC.

The V call is TRBV9, the J call TRBJ2-7; D unresolved. From germline, CDR1 is SGDLS and CDR2 YYNGEE. V lost 3 bases and J 2 bases, leaving 15 bases between the germline ends. The CDR3 loop spans 15 amino acids. In DNA form, the CDR3 reads TGTGCCAGCAGCGAAGGACGACAAAACCCCTACGAGCAGTACTTC. It yields the protein CASSEGRQNPYEQYF.

V gene TRBV5-8 combines with J gene TRBJ2-3; maybe TRBD2 (6 bases). The CDR3 has 12 residues. V lost 7 bases and J lost 7, with 13 bases in between. Germline CDR1 is SGHTS and CDR2 is YDEGEE. In DNA form, the CDR3 reads TGTGCCAGCTGGGGTAGCGGCTATACGCAGTATTTT. Its translation is CASWGSGYTQYF.

V and J are TRBV13 and TRBJ2-7, with 7 positions matching TRBD2. Germline V gene lookup returns CDR1 PRHDT and CDR2 FYEKMQ (reference sequence). V shed 3 bases, J shed 5 bases, and the junction held 4 bases outside the gene matches. The CDR3 totals 13 residues. The CDR3 sequence: CASSFREADEQYF. Here the CDR3 DNA reads TGTGCCAGCAGCTTCCGGGAGGCCGACGAGCAGTACTTC.